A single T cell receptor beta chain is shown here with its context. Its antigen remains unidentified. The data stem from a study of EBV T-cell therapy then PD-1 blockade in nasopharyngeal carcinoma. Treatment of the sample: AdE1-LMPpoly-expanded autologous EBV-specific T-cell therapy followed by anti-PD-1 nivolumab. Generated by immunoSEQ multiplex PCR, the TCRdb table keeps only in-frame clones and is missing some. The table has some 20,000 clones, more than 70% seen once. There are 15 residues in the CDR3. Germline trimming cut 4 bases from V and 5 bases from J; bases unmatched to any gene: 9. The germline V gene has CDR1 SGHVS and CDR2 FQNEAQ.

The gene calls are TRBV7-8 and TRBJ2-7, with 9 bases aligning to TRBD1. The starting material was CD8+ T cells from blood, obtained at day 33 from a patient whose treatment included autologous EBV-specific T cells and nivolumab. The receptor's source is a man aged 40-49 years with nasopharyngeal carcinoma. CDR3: CASSSRTGERDEQYF. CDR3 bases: TGTGCCAGCAGCTCTCGGACAGGGGAACGTGACGAGCAGTACTTC. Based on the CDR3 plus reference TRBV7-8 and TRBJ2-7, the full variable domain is GAGVSQSPRYKVAKRGQDVALRCDPISGHVSLFWYQQALGQGPEFLTYFQNEAQLDKSGLPSDRFFAERPEGSVSTLKIQRTQQEDSAVYLCASSSRTGERDEQYFGPGTRLTVT.